This T cell receptor beta chain was sequenced for a study of blood T cells in healthy people across ages. Overall study findings and caveats: It was held that diversity estimates obtained from one million T cells represented underestimates. Older age went with lower TCR beta diversity per million T cells, in a roughly linear way.

This clonotype was recorded only once. Its antigen is undetermined. CDR1 is MNHNS and CDR2 is SASEGT in the germline V gene. The CDR3 is 10 residues long. V was shortened by 11 bases and J by 14 bases, with 16 bases between the two germline ends. PCR was performed a second time for about 7 to 12 cycles using a sample-barcoded 5' primer and a J-beta primer mix. All samples yielded 3 million or more CDR3-containing paired-end reads. TCRdb passed the 5' RACE reads through MiXCR, listing each CDR3 protein once. There are more than 1.4 million distinct CDR3 sequences in the sample; around two fifths occur only once, and roughly 7.9% lies in the top ten.

This TCR came from a woman between 18 and 29 years old in good health. V is TRBV6-1 and J is TRBJ2-4; TRBD2 might be the D (5 bases). Sequenced input: blood. This chain's CDR3 is CAVRREKEYF. The CDR3 DNA follows: TGTGCCGTTCGCCGGGAAAAAGAGTACTTC.